The next 18 T cell receptor beta chains were all read from a single sample in a study of radiotherapy plus CTLA-4 blockade in lung cancer. The repertoire was sequenced with immunoSEQ multiplex PCR; TCRdb's copy has only in-frame clones and lacks some. The table lists around 99,000 clones, 85% to 90% of them singletons. This sample comprised peripheral blood, obtained from a patient treated with radiotherapy plus ipilimumab. All receptors derive from a human donor with non-small cell lung cancer that progressed on radiotherapy plus ipilimumab.

The genes are TRBV19 and TRBJ2-1; 15 positions agree with TRBD2. CDR1 and CDR2 from the germline V gene are LNHDA and SQIVND (reference sequence). CDR3 length: 16 amino acids. V trimming: 5 bases; J trimming: 4 bases; junction bases outside the gene matches: 3. CDR3 residues: CASSPGLAGGYNEQFF. The CDR3 DNA is TGTGCCAGTAGTCCGGGACTAGCGGGAGGATACAATGAGCAGTTCTTC.

The chain carries TRBV5-8 and TRBJ2-3; 7 bases are shared with TRBD1. CDR3 length: 14 amino acids. CDR1 is SGHTS, CDR2 YDEGEE, per germline. The V gene end was trimmed by 4 bases and the J gene end by 4 bases; junction bases not matched to a gene: 6. In nucleotides, the CDR3 is TGTGCCAGCAGCATACAGGGGTCCGCAGATACGCAGTATTTT. It codes for CASSIQGSADTQYF.

This clone was counted a few times. The chain joins TRBV13 to TRBJ1-3; 11 bases map to TRBD1. Germline assignment: CDR1 PRHDT and CDR2 FYEKMQ (reference sequence). The V segment lost 4 bases and the J segment 4 bases; nucleotides outside the gene matches: 6. This CDR3 contains 16 residues. CDR3 residues: CASSYGTGGGGNTIYF. In nucleotides, the CDR3 is TGTGCCAGCAGCTACGGGACAGGGGGAGGAGGAAACACCATATATTTT.

The V and J genes are TRBV29-1 and TRBJ2-7; D call uncertain. V shed 5 bases and J shed 0 bases, with 14 bases lying between them. The CDR3 runs to 14 residues. The germline V gene has CDR1 SQVTM and CDR2 ANQGSEA. In DNA, the CDR3 is TGCAGCGTTACGGACGATATCAGCTCCTACGAGCAGTACTTC. Protein product: CSVTDDISSYEQYF.

This rearrangement joins TRBV15 to TRBJ2-1; D is perhaps TRBD2 (7 bases). Trimming removed 0 bases at V and 10 bases at J, with 10 bases between. This CDR3 spans 13 amino acids. From germline, CDR1 is LNHNV and CDR2 YYDKDF (reference sequence). Here the CDR3 DNA reads TGTGCCACCAGCAGAGATCCGGGGGGCGAGCAGTTCTTC. Encoded protein: CATSRDPGGEQFF.

The V gene is TRBV7-2, the J gene TRBJ1-1; 8 nucleotides agree with TRBD1. The V gene end was trimmed by 1 base and the J gene end by 4 bases; junction bases not matched to a gene: 5. CDR1 is SGHTA, CDR2 FQGNSA, per germline. The CDR3 contains 15 residues. The CDR3 region has the DNA TGTGCCAGCAGCTTAGTGCAGGGGGCAGGCACTGAAGCTTTCTTT. Its protein product is CASSLVQGAGTEAFF.

The rearrangement links TRBV30 to TRBJ1-3; D perhaps matches TRBD1 (5 bases). Germline lookup yields CDR1 GTSNPN and CDR2 SVGIG (reference sequence). This CDR3 contains 15 residues. V was shortened by 1 base and J by 1 base, with 11 bases between the two germline ends. CDR3 coding DNA: TGTGCCTGGAGTGGGGTAACAGGTTCTGGAAACACCATATATTTT. The encoded protein is CAWSGVTGSGNTIYF.

The J gene is TRBJ1-5, the V gene TRBV2, with TRBD1 matching 7 bases. Germline CDR1 SNHLY, CDR2 FYNNEI. Trimming at V came to 8 bases and at J to 3 bases, leaving 4 bases not matched to a gene. The CDR3 is made up of 13 amino acids. This CDR3 is CASEGASNQPQHF. In DNA form, the CDR3 reads TGTGCCAGCGAGGGGGCCTCCAATCAGCCCCAGCATTTT.

This chain links TRBV19 with TRBJ1-1; TRBD1 might be the D (5 bases). Trimming cost V 3 bases and J 3 bases, with 8 bases left between them. The CDR3 extends over 13 amino acids. Germline lookup yields CDR1 LNHDA and CDR2 SQIVND (reference sequence). The CDR3 DNA is TGTGCCAGTAGTATCGGGGGGGACACTGAAGCTTTCTTT. It codes for CASSIGGDTEAFF.

The V call is TRBV29-1, the J call TRBJ2-7; 9 bases align to TRBD2. CDR1 is SQVTM, CDR2 ANQGSEA, per germline. The CDR3 is 16 residues long. The trim removed 4 bases at V and 0 bases at J, leaving 10 bases unmatched. Written as DNA, the CDR3 is TGCAGCGTTGGAGGGAAATTAGCGGGAGCCTCCTACGAGCAGTACTTC. Translating gives CSVGGKLAGASYEQYF.

This clone has more than one count but fewer than ten. V gene TRBV6-6 combines with J gene TRBJ1-1; tentatively, D is TRBD1 (5 bases). There are 12 residues in the CDR3. V was cut by 1 base and J by 7 bases, with 7 bases left in between. The germline V gene encodes CDR1 MNHNY and CDR2 SVGAGI (reference sequence). In DNA form, the CDR3 reads TGTGCCAGCAGTTACTTGGGGGTTGAAGCTTTCTTT. It specifies CASSYLGVEAFF.

The V gene is TRBV2, the J gene TRBJ2-4, with TRBD1 identical over 11 bases. CDR1 is SNHLY and CDR2 is FYNNEI in the germline V gene. The CDR3 covers 16 residues. Trimming at V came to 3 bases and at J to 2 bases, leaving 3 bases not matched to a gene. The DNA for the CDR3 is TGTGCCAGCAGTGAGGGGGACAGGGGGTCCAAAAACATTCAGTACTTC. Its translation: CASSEGDRGSKNIQYF.

The chain employs TRBV30 and TRBJ1-1; D remains ambiguous. The germline V gene encodes CDR1 GTSNPN and CDR2 SVGIG (reference sequence). Trimming removed 3 bases from V and 2 bases from J, with 7 bases in between. This CDR3 is built from 12 residues. The CDR3 reads CAWSPINTEAFF. The CDR3, as DNA: TGTGCCTGGAGCCCCATCAACACTGAAGCTTTCTTT.

This clone was counted a single time. The chain recombines TRBV28 with TRBJ1-4; weak D call: TRBD1 (6 bases). Germline CDR1 MDHEN, CDR2 SYDVKM. The V gene lost 6 bases and the J gene lost 7 bases, with 15 bases spanning the gap. The CDR3 covers 14 residues. CDR3 DNA: TGTGCCAGCAGAATGGGACACCGAGCTGAAAAACTGTTTTTT. Translation gives CASRMGHRAEKLFF. The full variable domain, rest sourced from reference TRBV28 and TRBJ1-4, is DVKVTQSSRYLVKRTGEKVFLECVQDMDHENMFWYRQDPGLGLRLIYFSYDVKMKEKGDIPEGYSVSREKKERFSLILESASTNQTSMYLCASRMGHRAEKLFFGSGTQLSVL.

The chain links TRBV5-1 to TRBJ2-2, with D unclear. Germline loops: CDR1 SGHRS, CDR2 YFSETQ. The V end was cut by 4 bases, the J end by 8 bases, with 21 bases between. The CDR3 consists of 16 residues. CDR3 sequence reads: CASSRQPVSSPGELFF. The CDR3 DNA follows: TGCGCCAGCAGCCGCCAACCCGTTTCTAGTCCAGGGGAGCTGTTTTTT.

The J gene is TRBJ2-3, the V gene TRBV2, with D possibly being TRBD1 (5 bases). The CDR3 consists of 14 residues. The germline gives CDR1 SNHLY, CDR2 FYNNEI. V lost 7 bases to trimming and J lost 4 bases, with 15 bases between them. In DNA form, the CDR3 reads TGTGCCAGCAAGGTCGCAGGGCCCTCAGATACGCAGTATTTT. Amino acid sequence: CASKVAGPSDTQYF.

The gene calls are TRBV6-4 and TRBJ2-3, with 14 bases fitting TRBD2. The CDR3 totals 20 residues. The V and J ends lost 7 bases and 0 bases, in that order; junction bases with no gene match: 15. CDR1 is MRHNA and CDR2 is SNTAGT in the germline V gene. CDR3 in DNA: TGTGCCAGCACCGTTGCCGGACTAGCGGGAGGTATCTCTAGCACAGATACGCAGTATTTT. Encoded protein: CASTVAGLAGGISSTDTQYF.

J is TRBJ1-2 and V is TRBV2; D remains ambiguous. Trimming cost V 5 bases and J 8 bases, with 12 bases left between them. The CDR3 is 12 residues long. Germline V gene sequence: CDR1 SNHLY, CDR2 FYNNEI. The CDR3 is CASSSLPGGYTF. The DNA for the CDR3 is TGTGCCAGCAGTTCCCTCCCCGGCGGCTACACCTTC. The complete variable domain, with remaining parts taken from reference TRBV2 and TRBJ1-2, reads EPEVTQTPSHQVTQMGQEVILRCVPISNHLYFYWYRQILGQKVEFLVSFYNNEISEKSEIFDDQFSVERPDGSNFTLKIRSTKLEDSAMYFCASSSLPGGYTFGSGTRLTVV.